The subject of this entry is one TCR beta chain. This sample was included in a study of blood T cell repertoires in COVID-19. Across the study: T cells, B-cell-depleted T cells, or PBMCs provided the cDNA or gDNA that served as material.

Sequencing used immunoSEQ multiplex PCR; TCRdb keeps in-frame clones, though not all of them. The table records over 150,000 clones, 85% to 90% of them present only once. Trimming took off 4 bases at V and 7 bases at J, with 16 bases between the two ends. In germline, CDR1 is MRHNA, CDR2 SNTAGT. The CDR3 contains 15 residues. V gene TRBV6-4 combines with J gene TRBJ2-2; tentative D call: TRBD1 (6 bases). The receptor was derived from a woman aged 70 to 79 with COVID-19, enrolled during active disease. Sequenced input: peripheral blood. CDR3 protein: CASSAGQTRIGELFF. CDR3 nucleotides: TGTGCCAGCAGTGCCGGACAGACGCGGATCGGGGAGCTGTTTTTT.